This T cell receptor beta chain was sequenced in a study of OX40 agonist ivuxolimab in advanced cancers. Context from the whole study: Ivuxolimab was an agonistic, fully human IgG2 monoclonal antibody directed against OX40 (CD134), a costimulatory receptor. Partial responses occurred in three dose-escalation patients: two with cutaneous melanoma and one with hepatocellular carcinoma. Intravenous ivuxolimab was administered to patients every 2 weeks at six dose levels: 0.01, 0.1, 0.3, 1.5, 3 and 10 mg/kg. A male proportion of 82.7% and a mean age of roughly 58 years, ranging from roughly 23 to 79, were recorded for the dose-escalation cohort. The monotherapy dose-escalation portion (N ≈ 50 patients) of the phase I ivuxolimab trial is reported in the paper. Peripheral TCRbeta sequencing was intended to test whether TCR sequence diversity was altered and clonal T-cell expansion was caused by ivuxolimab. Patients were allowed to have had prior anti-PD-1, anti-PD-L1 or anti-CTLA-4 therapy, and 40% of the dose-escalation patients had been treated with checkpoint inhibitors. Of the 50 to 55 dose-escalation patients, hepatocellular carcinoma was present in 19, melanoma in roughly 15, renal cell carcinoma in 9 and head and neck cancer in 9.

Results the study describes overall, beyond this receptor: The antigen specificity of the peripheral T cells that underwent clonal expansion was not determined. Clonal expansion of both CD4+ and CD8+ blood T cells was observed from baseline to week 6 at doses 0.1 to 3.0 mg/kg. Low levels of normalized T-cell clonal expansion were also shown by some nonresponding patients. After ivuxolimab, more expanded clones were found on average in CD8+ T cells than in CD4+ T cells. In partial responders in the 0.1-3.0 mg/kg groups, normalized peripheral clonal expansion was found to be among the lowest, especially among CD8+ T cells.

Genomic DNA was extracted from sorted cells for sequencing of the TCRbeta CDR3 region. The immunoSEQ Assay was used for sequencing of TCRbeta CDR3 regions. TCRdb provides this immuneACCESS table in a form limited to in-frame rearrangements. Some clones are lacking; in checked studies, under half of them reflect an unresolved V gene, and why the rest are absent is not known. For this sample the table gives tens of thousands of clones, of which 70% to 90% were detected only once. Clones ranked in the top ten supply approximately 2.6% of the sample. As concerns this clone: The target of this receptor is not known. Per-nucleotide qualities are absent, and no much larger clonotype sits a single base away.

The trial excluded patients who had a history of autoimmune disease or who were on systemic immunosuppression. Peripheral blood for TCR sequencing was drawn from every dose cohort at baseline, at cycle 4 day 1 and at cycle 7 day 1. The samples were drawn from a first-in-human, open-label, multicenter phase I dose-escalation trial of ivuxolimab. Adults with locally advanced or metastatic head and neck squamous cell, hepatocellular, melanoma or renal cell carcinoma were enrolled in the trial. Before TCR sequencing, CD4+ T cells and CD8+ T cells from peripheral blood were sorted into separate populations. V is reduced by 4 bases and J by 12 bases, leaving a spacing of 17 bases between them. CDR1 is given as SGHRS and CDR2 as YFSETQ, both from the germline V gene. From the cysteine through the phenylalanine, the CDR3 covers 12 amino acids. Only CDR3 DNA remains: 36 bases, in frame from the first base.

In this chain, TRBV5-1 is recombined with TRBJ2-7; the D call could be TRBD1 or TRBD2, with each sharing 6 bases. This TCR derives from an adult with an advanced solid tumor such as melanoma, head and neck, liver or kidney cancer. Sequenced here: CD4+ or CD8+ T cells sorted from blood, sampled in a trial of the OX40 agonist ivuxolimab. The DNA sequence follows: TGCGCCAGCAGCGTAGACGGCAGGGGAGGGTACTTC. This translates into CASSVDGRGGYF.